This TCR beta chain is from a study of T cells in Graves' hyperthyroidism and ophthalmopathy. RNA transcripts yielded amplified TCR beta CDR3 regions. With the HTBI primer set, the TCR CDR3 went through a first round of RT-PCR. One entry per CDR3 protein results from TCRdb running MiXCR on the multiplex PCR reads. Seen here are roughly 710,000 distinct CDR3 sequences, under 45% observed once, and the top ten hold around 30%. Trimming stripped 11 bases from V and 5 bases from J, with 21 bases between. Germline CDR1 and CDR2: SGHTA and FQGNSA. The CDR3 runs 15 residues. The chain carries TRBV7-2 and TRBJ1-4; D call uncertain. This TCR was sampled from a woman aged 40 to 50 with Graves' hyperthyroidism. Sequencing input: blood. CDR3 nucleotide sequence: TGTGCCTGGAGTGGCTACATCGGGTCCAATGAAAAACTGTTTTTT. Its protein product is CAWSGYIGSNEKLFF.